This section outlines one T cell receptor beta chain sequence together with its context. What this receptor recognizes is not known. The record has no base qualities; no much larger clone is one base away. TCRbeta CDR3 regions were amplified from genomic DNA using the immunoSEQ Assay, a bias-controlled multiplex PCR. The authors' analysis ran thus. Nucleated cell counts per sample were estimated from amplification of reference gene primers within the assay. Sequence reads were collapsed and filtered to measure the absolute abundance of every unique TCRbeta CDR3 rearrangement. For each sample, productive Simpson clonality was calculated as the square root of Simpson's diversity index across productive rearrangements. The source is immuneACCESS, and TCRdb retained only in-frame sequences with V and J called. Part of the clones is not carried over; for the studies checked, unresolved V genes explain less than half of this, and the remainder is unexplained. V, J and clone size are taken as reported in that table, and D and trimming were inferred from the DNA itself. This sample gives around 130,000 clones in total; around 80% of them show up just once. The ten largest clones capture 11% of the sample.

The data originate from a study of blood T cell repertoires in COVID-19 (TCRdb year 2020). Describing the broader study: Samples covering the acute and convalescent phases of COVID-19 were provided by collaborators in the United States, Italy and Spain. The prospective study material was composed of cDNA or gDNA derived from T cells, B-cell-depleted T cells, or PBMCs. Subjects who had been exposed to COVID-19, were actively infected with it, or had recovered from it provided the deeply sampled blood TCRbeta repertoires that made up the dataset. The repertoires were made available in a free public database intended to serve as a resource for research on the immune response to SARS-CoV-2. The samples were drawn from the first 160 participants of the ongoing ImmuneRACE study and from more than 1,000 subjects provided by 6 global collaborators. A de-identified subject ID, COVID-19 status, age in years and sex were almost always included in the sample metadata. HLA class I and class II types, where available, came from metadata supplied by the sample provider rather than from assay-based typing.

V is pruned by 0 bases and J by 6 bases, leaving 19 bases of the junction without a gene match. From cysteine to phenylalanine, the CDR3 is 20 amino acids long. The CDR3 DNA has 60 bases and is translated from base 1. Looking up the germline V gene yields CDR1 MNHNS and CDR2 SASEGT. Broad study findings and their caveats: Clinical and demographic metadata were provided uncurated, with the amount varying by source and participant.

Whole blood was collected in K2EDTA tubes by collaborating institutions according to the institutions' own protocols. For TCRbeta analysis, collaborators shipped samples as frozen whole blood, isolated PBMCs, or DNA extracted from either of those sample types. Sequences were obtained from peripheral blood. The chain is encoded by TRBV6-1 joined to TRBJ2-7, with 11 junctional bases fitting TRBD2. The receptor was derived from a human donor in a cohort sampled during active COVID-19. The DNA sequence is given as TGTGCCAGCAGTGAAGCGCGCGTTCTAGCGGGGGGCCGAGGGAGGGGCGAGCAGTACTTC. The resulting protein is CASSEARVLAGGRGRGEQYF.